This T cell receptor (beta chain) appears in the sequencing data of a study of CD8+ T cells in alopecia areata. In the study overall: Administration of oral tofacitinib to treated patients was at 5 to 10 mg twice daily.

Following RNA extraction, reverse transcription yielded cDNA that acted as the sequencing template. Using immunoSEQ multiplex PCR, the repertoire was profiled, and TCRdb retains in-frame clones only, with some absent. The repertoire consists of about 220,000 clones, with under 75% occurring once and the leading ten covering about 1.4%. As for treatment: oral pan-JAK inhibitor, 5-10 mg twice daily. Germline CDR1 is SQVTM and CDR2 is ANQGSEA. With 8 bases removed from V and 6 bases from J, the gap between germline ends came to 16 bases. The CDR3 has 12 residues. Study-wide points: TCR sharing across patients was less clear than in mice, possibly HLA-related. In blood and scalp, many expanded lesional clones persisted during tofacitinib. In lesional scalp, particularly from alopecia totalis/universalis, clonality was higher than in normal scalp.

With regard to this clone: The antigen is undetermined.

Source: CD4+ T cells sorted from blood, taken at week 4, from a patient treated with tofacitinib. This receptor was identified in a human donor with alopecia areata. The V and J genes are TRBV29-1 and TRBJ1-1; a possible D gene is TRBD1 (5 bases). The CDR3 nucleotides read TGCAGCTGTTTCGAAGGGACCCCTGAAGCTTTCTTT. Its translation is CSCFEGTPEAFF.